This T cell receptor (beta chain) was captured by sequencing in a study of blood T cell repertoires in COVID-19. Libraries were prepared by immunoSEQ multiplex PCR; TCRdb keeps only in-frame clonotypes and omits some of them. The sample carries under 450,000 clones, 91% recorded once. Participants had their cohort set by participant-reported clinical history. Before they entered the study, exposed participants had met a COVID-19 case within 2 weeks. The germline V gene encodes CDR1 SGHRS and CDR2 YFSETQ. This CDR3 comprises 15 residues. V lost 0 bases and J lost 9; bases outside the gene matches: 8. The TCR was taken from a middle-aged woman who had been exposed to COVID-19. Sequencing input: PBMCs or T cells enriched from blood (not recorded which). V and J are TRBV5-1 and TRBJ2-3; the match to TRBD2 covers 9 bases. The CDR3: CASSLEGLAAATQYF. Here the CDR3 DNA reads TGCGCCAGCAGCTTGGAGGGACTAGCTGCGGCAACGCAGTATTTT.